What follows are 14 T cell receptor beta chains derived from one specimen sequenced in a study of cytomegalovirus exposure and HLA in healthy donors. The PCR used 60 Vbeta and 13 Jbeta primers. The table came from immunoSEQ multiplex PCR; TCRdb's copy has only in-frame clones and leaves some out. There are 140,000 to 150,000 clones in the sample; approximately 80% occur only once, and about 2% lies in the top ten. The sample consisted of PBMCs. The origin of the receptors is a middle-aged man in good health and CMV-seronegative.

This clone was observed a single time. The rearrangement uses TRBV5-1 and TRBJ2-2; D is perhaps TRBD1 (6 bases). The germline V gene has CDR1 SGHRS and CDR2 YFSETQ. The CDR3 totals 16 residues. The ends were cut back, 5 bases at V and 0 bases at J, with 14 bases in the middle. In DNA form, the CDR3 reads TGCGCCAGCAGATCTCGGCAGGGGACGAACACCGGGGAGCTGTTTTTT. This sequence encodes CASRSRQGTNTGELFF.

This chain connects TRBV5-1 to TRBJ2-7; 8 bases align to TRBD2. The V gene end was trimmed by 1 base and the J gene end by 5 bases; junction bases not matched to a gene: 11. CDR1 and CDR2 from the germline V gene are SGHRS and YFSETQ. CDR3 length equals 16 residues. The CDR3 region is CASSLRPSGSRNEQYF. The DNA for the CDR3 is TGCGCCAGCAGCTTGAGGCCTAGCGGGTCGAGGAACGAGCAGTACTTC.

The chain couples TRBV7-2 to TRBJ2-3, with D hard to call. Germline V CDR1 and CDR2: SGHTA, FQGNSA. Deletions cut 1 base from V and 2 bases from J, with 10 bases between. This CDR3 comprises 15 residues. The CDR3 spells CASSLGTGSTDTQYF. CDR3 bases: TGTGCCAGCAGCTTAGGAACCGGTTCCACAGATACGCAGTATTTT. The full variable domain, in which reference TRBV7-2 and TRBJ2-3 provide the parts outside the CDR3, is GAGVSQSPSNKVTEKGKDVELRCDPISGHTALYWYRQSLGQGLEFLIYFQGNSAPDKSGLPSDRFSAERTGGSVSTLTIQRTQQEDSAVYLCASSLGTGSTDTQYFGPGTRLTVL.

The V gene is TRBV30, the J gene TRBJ2-7; TRBD1 agrees at 7 bases. This CDR3 has 13 amino acids. Looked up from germline, CDR1 is GTSNPN and CDR2 is SVGIG (reference sequence). V trimming: 5 bases; J trimming: 1 base; junction bases outside the gene matches: 5. CDR3 residues: CAWETGVSYEQYF. The CDR3 coding sequence is TGTGCCTGGGAAACAGGGGTATCCTACGAGCAGTACTTC.

The chain links TRBV30 to TRBJ2-5; 9 bases match TRBD1. The CDR3 has 17 amino acids. CDR1 and CDR2 from the germline V gene are GTSNPN and SVGIG (reference sequence). After removal of 0 bases from V and 10 bases from J, the junction contained 18 bases not matched to a gene. The CDR3 is CAWSVTIRRDRARDQYF. In nucleotides, the CDR3 is TGTGCCTGGAGTGTAACAATCCGCCGGGACAGGGCTAGGGACCAGTACTTC.

This clone was seen a few times. The chain uses TRBV6-4 and TRBJ2-2; TRBD2 matches 8 bases. CDR3 length: 15 amino acids. V shed 4 bases, J shed 4 bases, and the junction held 5 bases outside the gene matches. Germline CDR1 is MRHNA and CDR2 is SNTAGT. CDR3 in amino acids: CASSAGGPSTGELFF. Here the CDR3 DNA reads TGTGCCAGCAGTGCGGGAGGGCCCTCCACCGGGGAGCTGTTTTTT.

A word on this clone: The sample contains more than one DNA sequence encoding this CDR3. This rearrangement joins TRBV6-5 to TRBJ1-3; possibly TRBD1 for D (5 bases). This CDR3 comprises 14 residues. CDR1 MNHEY and CDR2 SVGAGI come from the germline V gene. The V end lost 2 bases, the J end lost 2 bases, and 7 bases lay between the germline ends. The CDR3 spells CASSYGRAGNTIYF. The CDR3 DNA reads as TGTGCCAGCAGTTACGGCAGGGCTGGAAACACCATATATTTT.

The V and J genes are TRBV5-6 and TRBJ1-3; tentatively, D is TRBD1 (5 bases). V was pared by 4 bases and J by 0 bases, with 20 bases between. Germline CDR1 and CDR2: SGHDT and YYEEEE. The CDR3 is 18 residues long. This chain's CDR3 is CASSPQRGMGISGNTIYF. Here the CDR3 DNA reads TGTGCCAGCAGCCCCCAGCGGGGGATGGGGATCTCTGGAAACACCATATATTTT.

The chain couples TRBV7-6 to TRBJ1-1, with 7 bases lining up with TRBD1. Trimming cost V 2 bases and J 4 bases; bases outside gene matches: 16. Germline CDR1 is SGHVS and CDR2 is FNYEAQ. The CDR3 sequence is 18 residues long. CDR3 nucleotides: TGTGCCAGCAGCTTACGGTCTCCCCGACAGGGTATGATCACTGAAGCTTTCTTT. It specifies CASSLRSPRQGMITEAFF.

V usage is TRBV9 and J usage is TRBJ2-5, with TRBD1 identical over 8 bases. The CDR3 spans 14 residues. V lost 2 bases, J lost 5 bases, and 5 bases stayed unmatched. CDR1 is SGDLS and CDR2 is YYNGEE in the germline V gene. CDR3: CASSVDRGMETQYF. The CDR3 DNA reads as TGTGCCAGCAGCGTCGACAGGGGCATGGAGACCCAGTACTTC.

V is TRBV28 and J is TRBJ2-5; 8 bases fit TRBD1. The J segment lost 5 bases and the V segment lost 8 bases, leaving 4 bases of the junction unmatched. CDR1 and CDR2 (germline): MDHEN, SYDVKM. The CDR3 consists of 12 residues. The CDR3 sequence: CASRTGRETQYF. The CDR3 bases are TGTGCCAGCCGGACAGGGCGGGAGACCCAGTACTTC.

This chain uses TRBV7-2 with TRBJ2-3; the match to TRBD2 covers 8 bases. Per germline, CDR1 SGHTA and CDR2 FQGNSA. This CDR3 is built from 14 residues. The ends lost 4 bases at V and 1 base at J; junction bases unmatched: 1. CDR3 loop: CASSSGGRTDTQYF. CDR3 bases: TGTGCCAGCAGCTCGGGGGGGCGCACAGATACGCAGTATTTT.

In this sample, this clone turned up once. V and J are TRBV25-1 and TRBJ2-5; 8 bases line up with TRBD2. This CDR3 spans 16 amino acids. With 3 bases clipped from V and 4 bases from J, the junction kept 10 bases outside the gene matches. CDR1 is MGHDK and CDR2 is SYGVNS in the germline V gene. In nucleotides, the CDR3 is TGTGCCAGCAGTGATCGGGTAGGGACTAGTGTAGAGACCCAGTACTTC. Its protein product is CASSDRVGTSVETQYF.

This chain connects TRBV29-1 to TRBJ2-5; 7 nucleotides line up with TRBD1. CDR1 and CDR2 from the germline V gene are SQVTM and ANQGSEA. V was pared by 6 bases and J by 0 bases, with 4 bases of the junction left unmatched. This CDR3 comprises 13 residues. The CDR3 DNA reads TGCAGCGTGCGACAGGGAGACCAAGAGACCCAGTACTTC. This codes for CSVRQGDQETQYF.